There are a few counts of the clone carrying this T cell receptor (beta chain). The antigen remains unidentified. The germline V gene encodes CDR1 SQVTM and CDR2 ANQGSEA. V shed 6 bases and J shed 0 bases, with 10 bases lying between them. This CDR3 region has 13 residues. The second PCR ran about 6 to 12 cycles with a sample-barcoded 5' primer and J-beta primers. Via MiXCR, TCRdb re-called the 5' RACE reads, giving one row per CDR3 protein. This table has some 670,000 distinct CDR3 sequences, around 52% appearing once. Per sample, a minimum of 6.5 million PBMCs were isolated. The data are from a study of blood T cells in healthy people across ages. Study summary: About one barcoded TCR beta cDNA was captured per two T cells. Study-wide results and limits: Aged donors had fewer naive CD4+ cells and lower diversity than long-lived donors.

The TCR originated in a woman aged 80 or over in good health. This sequence joins TRBV29-1 and TRBJ2-3; unclear D gene. Source material: blood. CDR3: CSVVLWSTDTQYF. The CDR3 DNA follows: TGCAGCGTCGTTCTTTGGAGCACAGATACGCAGTATTTT.